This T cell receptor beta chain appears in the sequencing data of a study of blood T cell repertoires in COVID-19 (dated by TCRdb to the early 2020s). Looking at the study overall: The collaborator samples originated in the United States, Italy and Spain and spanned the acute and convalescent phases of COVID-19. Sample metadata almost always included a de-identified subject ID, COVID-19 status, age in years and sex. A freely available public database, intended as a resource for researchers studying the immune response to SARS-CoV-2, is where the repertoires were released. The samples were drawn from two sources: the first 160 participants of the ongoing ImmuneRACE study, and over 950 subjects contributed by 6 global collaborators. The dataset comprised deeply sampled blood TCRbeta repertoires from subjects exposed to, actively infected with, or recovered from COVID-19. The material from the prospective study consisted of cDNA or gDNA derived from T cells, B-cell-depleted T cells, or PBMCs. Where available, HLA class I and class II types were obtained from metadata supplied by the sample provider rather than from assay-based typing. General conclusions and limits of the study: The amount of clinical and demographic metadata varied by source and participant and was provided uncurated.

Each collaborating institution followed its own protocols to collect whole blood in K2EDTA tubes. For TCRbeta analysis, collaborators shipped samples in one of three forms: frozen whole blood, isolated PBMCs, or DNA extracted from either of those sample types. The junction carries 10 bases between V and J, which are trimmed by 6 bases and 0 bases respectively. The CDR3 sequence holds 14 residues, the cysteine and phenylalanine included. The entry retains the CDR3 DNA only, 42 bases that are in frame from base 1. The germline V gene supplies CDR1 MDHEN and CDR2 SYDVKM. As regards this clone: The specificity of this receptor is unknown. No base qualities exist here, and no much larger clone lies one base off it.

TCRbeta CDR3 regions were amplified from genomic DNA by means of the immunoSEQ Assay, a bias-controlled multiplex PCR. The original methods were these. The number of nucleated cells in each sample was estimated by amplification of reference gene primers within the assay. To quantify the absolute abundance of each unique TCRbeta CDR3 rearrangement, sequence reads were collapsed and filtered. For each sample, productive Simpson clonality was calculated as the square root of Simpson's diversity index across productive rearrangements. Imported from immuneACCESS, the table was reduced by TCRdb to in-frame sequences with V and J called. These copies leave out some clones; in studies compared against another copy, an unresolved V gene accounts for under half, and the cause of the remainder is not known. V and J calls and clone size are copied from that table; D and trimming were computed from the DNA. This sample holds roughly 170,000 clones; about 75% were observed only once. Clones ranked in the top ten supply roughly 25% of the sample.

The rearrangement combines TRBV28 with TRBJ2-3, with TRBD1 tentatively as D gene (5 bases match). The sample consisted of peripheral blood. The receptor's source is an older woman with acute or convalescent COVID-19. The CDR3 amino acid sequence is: CASRTGSSTDTQYF. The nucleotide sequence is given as TGTGCCAGCAGAACAGGCTCTAGCACAGATACGCAGTATTTT.